This record covers a single TCR beta chain. Its antigen is as yet unknown. Data came from immunoSEQ multiplex PCR; TCRdb stores just in-frame clones and leaves some out. In the table there are tens of thousands of clones, 70% to 85% of which are singletons. The sample is drawn from a study of a mutant IDH1 vaccine in newly diagnosed glioma. Time point specified: week 47, end of study. Vaccination comprised doses that each held 300 ug of mutant IDH1 20-mer peptide, plus topical imiquimod. This CDR3 spans 13 amino acids. V dropped 2 bases and J dropped 3 bases, with 7 bases sitting between them. Per germline, CDR1 SGHAT and CDR2 FQNNGV.

Specimen: PBMCs, collected from a glioma patient whose treatment included an IDH1 peptide vaccine. The V call is TRBV11-2, the J call TRBJ2-5, with TRBD1 as a possible D gene (6 bases). The sequence was collected from a woman between 40 and 55 years old with glioma. Some clones in this sample may be carry-over from other donors' samples. Here the CDR3 reads CASSLTGKETQYF. CDR3 DNA: TGTGCCAGCAGCTTAACAGGGAAAGAGACCCAGTACTTC.